The clone carrying this TCR beta chain was detected only a few times. Via MiXCR, TCRdb re-called the PCR reads. The sample includes just over 15,000 clones, around 3.8% seen only once; the top ten take 20% to 25%. The data stem from a study of metastatic and nonmetastatic thyroid tumors. Thyroid surgery was preceded by no treatment in any patient. CDR1 MNHEY and CDR2 SMNVEV come from the germline V gene (reference sequence). The CDR3 sequence is 16 residues long. V dropped 6 bases and J dropped 5; count of bases not matched to a gene: 10. The chain joins TRBV27 to TRBJ2-7; TRBD2 matches at 13 bases. The material sequenced was tumor tissue. The sequence came from a female donor with papillary thyroid cancer or a benign thyroid nodule (not recorded which). Some clones in this sample may be carry-over from other donors' samples. DNA of the CDR3: TGTGCCAGCAGCCCTCTAGGACTAGCGGGAGTGGACGAGCAGTACTTC. It specifies CASSPLGLAGVDEQYF.